Following are 8 T cell receptor beta chains from one sample sequenced in a study of T cell responses to AZD1222 COVID-19 vaccine. Measured with immunoSEQ multiplex PCR; TCRdb has only the in-frame clones, and not every one. The table lists 150,000 to 200,000 clones, nearly 95% of them singletons. This specimen consisted of peripheral blood, obtained on day 0 of AZD1222 vaccination. These receptors all come from an adult in good health.

This chain connects TRBV7-9 to TRBJ2-7; 10 bases match TRBD2. Germline CDR1 and CDR2: SEHNR and FQNEAQ (reference sequence). V was pared by 7 bases and J by 2 bases, with 11 bases of the junction left unmatched. This CDR3 region has 16 residues. The CDR3 sequence is CASTPIAGGGTYEQYF. The CDR3, as DNA: TGTGCCAGCACCCCCATAGCGGGAGGAGGTACCTACGAGCAGTACTTC.

The gene calls are TRBV7-2 and TRBJ2-2; D is unclear. The CDR3 has 15 residues. V lost 2 bases, J lost 7 bases, and 14 bases lay in between. CDR1 is SGHTA and CDR2 is FQGNSA in the germline V gene. CDR3 loop: CASSLTLGMGGELFF. DNA of the CDR3: TGTGCCAGCAGCTTAACACTGGGGATGGGCGGGGAGCTGTTTTTT.

The sample holds one count of this clone. The chain combines TRBV6-5 with TRBJ2-5; TRBD2 is a possible D gene (6 bases). The V end lost 6 bases, the J end lost 2 bases, and 13 bases lay between the germline ends. Germline CDR1 MNHEY, CDR2 SVGAGI. CDR3 length: 14 amino acids. CDR3 loop: CASRRPGAQETQYF. CDR3 sequence (DNA): TGTGCCAGCAGAAGACCGGGAGCTCAAGAGACCCAGTACTTC.

The chain carries TRBV28 and TRBJ1-1; D possibly corresponds to TRBD1 (5 bases). This CDR3 has 14 amino acids. V shed 6 bases and J shed 7 bases, with 18 bases lying between them. From germline, CDR1 is MDHEN and CDR2 SYDVKM. The CDR3 spells CASSPMGEGLEAFF. The CDR3, as DNA: TGTGCCAGCAGCCCCATGGGCGAGGGGCTTGAAGCTTTCTTT.

This clone appeared a single time. CDR3 sequence (DNA): TGTGCCAGTAGTATAGTCGACGGGAACACTGAAGCTTTCTTT. Translated: CASSIVDGNTEAFF. The chain carries TRBV19 and TRBJ1-1; unclear D gene. Trimming removed 1 base at V and 1 base at J, with 7 bases between. The CDR3 runs 14 residues. Germline CDR1 LNHDA, CDR2 SQIVND (reference sequence).

The V call is TRBV4-1, the J call TRBJ2-7; D might be TRBD2 (5 bases). The CDR3 is 14 residues long. Germline V lookup: CDR1 MGHRA, CDR2 YSYEKL. V was shortened by 0 bases and J by 7 bases, with 13 bases between the two germline ends. CDR3: CASSQEPLAGEQYF. The DNA of the CDR3 is TGCGCCAGCAGCCAAGAACCCCTAGCCGGGGAGCAGTACTTC.

This chain links TRBV6-5 with TRBJ1-5; D unresolved. The V gene's germline CDR1 is MNHEY and CDR2 SVGAGI. The germline V and J ends were trimmed by 8 bases and 5 bases, with 16 bases remaining between them. The CDR3 runs to 14 residues. For the CDR3, the DNA is TGTGCCAGCTTGCTTTCAGCAACCCATCAGCCCCAGCATTTT. It codes for CASLLSATHQPQHF.

The rearrangement joins TRBV28 to TRBJ1-1, with TRBD1 matching 7 bases. J was trimmed by 2 bases and V by 6 bases; bases with no gene match: 6. Germline V gene data show CDR1 as MDHEN and CDR2 as SYDVKM. The CDR3 is 14 amino acids. The CDR3, as DNA: TGTGCCAGCAGAACAGGGGCTGAAAACACTGAAGCTTTCTTT. Amino acids: CASRTGAENTEAFF.